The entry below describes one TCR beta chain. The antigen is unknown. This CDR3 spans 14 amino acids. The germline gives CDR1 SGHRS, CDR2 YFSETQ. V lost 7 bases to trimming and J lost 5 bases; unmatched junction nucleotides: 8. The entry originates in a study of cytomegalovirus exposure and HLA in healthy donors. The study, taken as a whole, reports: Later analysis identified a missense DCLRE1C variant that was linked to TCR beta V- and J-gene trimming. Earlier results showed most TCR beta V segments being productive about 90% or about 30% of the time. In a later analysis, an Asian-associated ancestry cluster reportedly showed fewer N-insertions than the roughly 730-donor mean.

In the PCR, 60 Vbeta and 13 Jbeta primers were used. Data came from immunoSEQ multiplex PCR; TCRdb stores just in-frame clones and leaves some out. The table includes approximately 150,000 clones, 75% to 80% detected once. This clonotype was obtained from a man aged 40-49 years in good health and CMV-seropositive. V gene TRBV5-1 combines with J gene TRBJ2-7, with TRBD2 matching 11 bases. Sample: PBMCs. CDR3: CASGSTSGSDEQYF. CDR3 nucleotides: TGCGCCAGCGGAAGTACTAGCGGGAGTGACGAGCAGTACTTC.